At least ten counts were recorded for the clone carrying this T cell receptor (beta chain). Its specificity is not known. This sample is drawn from a study of regulatory T cells in long-lasting Graves disease. Study overall: Graves' cases, newly diagnosed, had used antithyroid drugs under 3 months.

The sample's time point: newly diagnosed GD, antithyroid drugs for less than 3 months. The TCR library used RNA extracted from PBMCs. Into tubes containing EDTA, roughly 8.8 milliliters of peripheral blood were drawn. Deletions cut 8 bases from V and 4 bases from J, with 11 bases between. CDR1 is MNHEY and CDR2 is SMNVEV in the germline V gene (reference sequence). CDR3 size: 12 residues. The study, taken as a whole, reports: Gene preferences differed: TRBV28, TRBJ1-2, TRBJ2-5 in persistent cases.

To make TCR beta libraries, researchers used iRepertoire HTBI primers and Arm-PCR of CDR3 regions. TCRdb re-derived calls from the multiplex PCR reads in MiXCR, one entry per CDR3 protein. The sample holds 300,000 to 450,000 distinct CDR3 sequences, 15% to 19% seen once. This TCR came from a female donor with Graves disease. Material: peripheral blood mononuclear cells (PBMCs), obtained at new diagnosis, from a patient treated with antithyroid drugs. The chain employs TRBV27 and TRBJ2-5, with a possible D match to TRBD1 (5 bases). DNA of the CDR3: TGTGCCAGCGGCAAGGGGATAGAGACCCAGTACTTC. Encoded protein: CASGKGIETQYF.